This T cell receptor (beta chain) originates from a study of blood T cells in healthy people across ages. Together with a sample-barcoded 5' primer, a J-beta primer mix was included in a second PCR lasting roughly 6 to 12 cycles. Via MiXCR, TCRdb re-called the 5' RACE reads, giving one row per CDR3 protein. This sample has 1.5 million to 2 million distinct CDR3 sequences; 30% to 40% occur once, and the top ten carry roughly 23%. A remark on this clonotype: Germline and junction disagree at one end, which may indicate a read error.

CDR1 is MNHEY, CDR2 SMNVEV, per germline (reference sequence). The CDR3 covers 13 residues. V gene TRBV27 combines with J gene TRBJ2-7, with D perhaps matching TRBD1 (6 bases). The TCR originated in a human donor in good health. The specimen was blood. In DNA form, the CDR3 reads TGTGGCAGCAGGACAGCTTACTCCTACGAGCAGTACTTC. Its translation: CGSRTAYSYEQYF.